Sequencing of this TCR beta chain was carried out in a study of T cells in Graves' hyperthyroidism and ophthalmopathy (dated by TCRdb to the late 2010s). Concerning the study at large: Peripheral blood samples were taken at the time of initial diagnosis, prior to any treatment. A discovery cohort of roughly 100 patients, about 40 with Graves' ophthalmopathy and over 55 with stable Graves' hyperthyroidism, was used to find distinguishing TCR V-J signatures. An independent validation cohort of 18 to 20 hyperthyroidism patients and approximately 15 patients who later progressed to ophthalmopathy tested prospective prediction of ophthalmopathy. For training and testing, the 80 to 100 patients in the discovery cohort were randomly divided in a 7:3 ratio. In roughly six Graves' hyperthyroidism patients, the study also compared T-cell repertoires from thyroid tissue with T-cell repertoires from blood. Once sampling was done, hyperthyroidism patients were given methimazole at a starting dose of 30 mg daily, whereas ophthalmopathy patients were given high-dose intravenous methylprednisolone. According to the paper, TCR Vbeta CDR3 sequencing was carried out on approximately 140 peripheral blood samples, which came from 40 to 45 ophthalmopathy, around 75 hyperthyroidism and about 17 progressor patients. General conclusions and limits of the study: Ophthalmopathy was separated from stable hyperthyroidism by a 13 V-J signature model, with approximately 89% sensitivity and roughly 84% specificity obtained in cross-validation and 80%/75% obtained in testing. Blood samples also contained most of the expanded thyroid clonotypes (frequency above 0.001), which suggests that blood repertoires may reflect thyroid immune responses. In validation, progression to ophthalmopathy was predicted by the model with 70.59% sensitivity and about 72% specificity, a median of about 6 months before onset. Sample size was not statistically predetermined, and blinding of investigators to group allocation was not performed.

The V end gives up 4 bases and the J end 4 bases, leaving 8 bases in the junction not matched to a gene. The germline V gene gives CDR1 as SGHRS and CDR2 as YFSETQ. CDR3 length: 16 amino acids, cysteine to phenylalanine. The only DNA kept is the CDR3, 48 bases in frame from the first base. Ophthalmopathy patients had moderately to severely active disease, Clinical Activity Score of at least 3, NOSPECS grade of at least 4, and duration under 3 months. Exclusion was applied to patients with uncontrolled infections, other autoimmune diseases, pregnancy or lactation. Diagnoses were based on clinical symptoms, serum thyroxine and TRAb, thyroid ultrasound and orbital computed tomography. Ficoll-Paque density gradient centrifugation was used to isolate PBMCs from about 10 ml of fresh peripheral blood. Total RNA was extracted using Trizol reagent, and RNA quality was assessed on an Agilent 2100 Bioanalyzer.

TCR beta CDR3 regions were amplified from RNA transcripts. The first round of RT-PCR for the TCR CDR3 was performed with the HTBI primer set and the Qiagen OneStep RT-PCR kit. A second multiplex PCR round built the libraries, followed by size selection and purification. Libraries were sequenced paired-end with 100 bp reads on an Illumina HiSeq2000. On the study's bioinformatics: SOAPnuke was used to process the raw data, with reads discarded if the reads contained adapters or uncalled bases, had a mean Phred below 15, or lacked an exact constant-primer or identifier match. COPE v1.2.5 was used to merge high-quality paired reads, and clonotypes were defined as unique nucleotide sequences. MiTCR v1.1 was used to align the clonotypes against IMGT TRBV, TRBD and TRBJ reference segments. Only V-J combinations with frequency above 0.0001, covering approximately 99% of repertoires, were analysed. A TCS score was defined as the ratio of F50 (clonal expansion) to E x V (chaos), with BLOSUM62-based TCRdist applied between CDR3 peptides within each V-J. Welch's t-statistics and random forest reduced around 510 V-J features to about 13, which were used in a naive Bayes classifier (R e1071). TCRdb took the public reads, trimmed them with fastp at Q25, ran MiXCR for clone calling and kept in-frame beta chains. Merged by CDR3 protein, the rows form single entries marked with the most common genes and DNA. TCRdb's processing, not the authors' own work, is the source of the V and J calls. The sample profile shows almost 500,000 distinct CDR3 sequences; about 22% of them were found once. The biggest ten clones account for approximately 49% of the sample.

The table lists this clonotype with a few counts. The target of this receptor is not known. No base-level quality is on record; no much larger clone is a single base apart. Recombination linked TRBV5-1 to TRBJ2-5; 12 central bases correspond to TRBD2. Specimen: blood. This sequence originates from a woman in her seventies with Graves' ophthalmopathy. The CDR3 region has the sequence CASSETLAGGIETQYF. The DNA is TGCGCCAGCAGCGAAACACTAGCGGGAGGAATAGAGACCCAGTACTTC.